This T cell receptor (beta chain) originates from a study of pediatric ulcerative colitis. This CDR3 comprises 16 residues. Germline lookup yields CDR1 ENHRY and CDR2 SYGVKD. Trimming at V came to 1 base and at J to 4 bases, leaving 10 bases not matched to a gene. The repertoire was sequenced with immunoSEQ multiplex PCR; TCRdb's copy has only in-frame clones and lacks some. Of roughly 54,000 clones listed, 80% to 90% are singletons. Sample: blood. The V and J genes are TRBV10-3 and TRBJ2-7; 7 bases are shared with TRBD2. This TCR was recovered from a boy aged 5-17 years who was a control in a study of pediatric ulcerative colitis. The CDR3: CAISEFGAGDRYEQYF. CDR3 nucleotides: TGTGCCATCAGTGAGTTCGGGGCGGGGGACCGATACGAGCAGTACTTC.